This T cell receptor beta chain was captured in a study of blood T cell repertoires in COVID-19. Study summary: From the United States, Italy and Spain came samples of acute and convalescent COVID-19.

Sequenced by immunoSEQ multiplex PCR; TCRdb stores in-frame clones only, minus some. The table lists 70,000 to 90,000 clones, just over 85% of them singletons. CDR1 is MGHRA, CDR2 YSYEKL, per germline. Between the trimmed V and J ends, which lost 0 bases and 4 bases, there was a span of 11 bases. CDR3 size: 15 residues. Sample: peripheral blood. The sequence derives from a human donor in a cohort sampled during active COVID-19. The chain joins TRBV4-1 to TRBJ2-3; maybe TRBD1 (6 bases). The CDR3 here is CASSQEGGRSDTQYF. The DNA for the CDR3 is TGCGCCAGCAGCCAAGAAGGGGGTAGGTCAGATACGCAGTATTTT.